This T cell receptor beta chain derives from a study of control samples from healthy donors and cancer patients. CDR3 size: 16 residues. The germline V gene has CDR1 LNHDA and CDR2 SQIVND (reference sequence). The ends were cut back, 4 bases at V and 1 base at J, with 16 bases in the middle. TCRdb's table, derived via immunoSEQ multiplex PCR, lists solely in-frame clones and lacks some. Of about 130,000 clones listed, around 94% are singletons. This clonotype was sampled from a man aged 55 to 70 with colorectal cancer. J is TRBJ1-2 and V is TRBV19; TRBD1 might be the D (5 bases). Source material: PBMCs. In DNA form, the CDR3 reads TGTGCCAGTAGTAGCGACTGGAGACAGAGTAACTATGGCTACACCTTC. It encodes CASSSDWRQSNYGYTF.